Shown below are 8 T cell receptor beta chains from a single sample sequenced in a study of CD8+ T cells in alopecia areata. The treatment denotes: oral pan-JAK inhibitor, 5-10 mg twice daily. Sequencing templates came from extracted RNA that was reverse transcribed into cDNA. Profiling relied on immunoSEQ multiplex PCR, and the TCRdb table lists in-frame clones only, not all of them. The sample includes some 190,000 clones, roughly 46% of them seen just once. The input for sequencing was CD8+ T cells sorted from blood, taken between weeks 51 and 52, from a patient treated with tofacitinib. The receptors originated from a human donor with alopecia areata.

The rearrangement links TRBV6-5 to TRBJ2-2; possible D gene TRBD2, 5 bases. The CDR3 spans 15 residues. The V gene lost 1 base and the J gene lost 13 bases, with 19 bases spanning the gap. CDR1 is MNHEY and CDR2 is SVGAGI in the germline V gene. CDR3 DNA: TGTGCCAGCAGTTACTTAGAACTGGCCCCCGGGATGCTGTTTTTT. Translated: CASSYLELAPGMLFF.

This sequence joins TRBV30 and TRBJ2-3, with D tentatively TRBD2 (6 bases). This CDR3 has 15 residues. V was trimmed by 0 bases and J by 0 bases, leaving 10 bases between them. From germline, CDR1 is GTSNPN and CDR2 SVGIG (reference sequence). CDR3 sequence: CAWSVGAGSTDTQYF. The CDR3 nucleotides read TGTGCCTGGAGTGTGGGAGCGGGTAGCACAGATACGCAGTATTTT.

The rearrangement links TRBV27 to TRBJ1-2; no definite D call. This CDR3 has 15 amino acids. V dropped 3 bases and J dropped 6 bases, with 17 bases sitting between them. Germline V gene lookup returns CDR1 MNHEY and CDR2 SMNVEV (reference sequence). The CDR3 nucleotides are TGTGCCAGCAGTTTCCAGCCCCCCGACGGGGATGGCTACACCTTC. Its translation: CASSFQPPDGDGYTF.

The V and J genes are TRBV27 and TRBJ2-1; 11 nucleotides line up with TRBD2. The ends lost 4 bases at V and 13 bases at J; junction bases unmatched: 6. The CDR3 is 13 amino acids. Germline CDR1 MNHEY, CDR2 SMNVEV (reference sequence). The CDR3 protein is CASSSSTSGGQFF. Here the CDR3 DNA reads TGTGCCAGCAGTTCCTCTACTAGCGGGGGACAGTTCTTC.

This chain links TRBV18 with TRBJ2-1, with D perhaps TRBD2 (6 bases). This CDR3 comprises 13 residues. CDR1 is KGHSH, CDR2 LQKENI, per germline. V lost 2 bases to trimming and J lost 4 bases, with 6 bases between them. The CDR3 spells CASSPAGYNEQFF. Here the CDR3 DNA reads TGTGCCAGCTCACCAGCGGGATACAATGAGCAGTTCTTC. The full variable domain, with the rest looked up from reference TRBV18 and TRBJ2-1, is NAGVMQNPRHLVRRRGQEARLRCSPMKGHSHVYWYRQLPEEGLKFMVYLQKENIIDESGMPKERFSAEFPKEGPSILRIQQVVRGDSAAYFCASSPAGYNEQFFGPGTRLTVL.

The J gene is TRBJ2-3, the V gene TRBV5-1; D remains unclear. V was shortened by 3 bases and J by 0 bases, with 8 bases between the two germline ends. Per the germline V gene, CDR1 is SGHRS and CDR2 is YFSETQ. CDR3 size: 14 residues. The CDR3 region has the DNA TGCGCCAGCAGCTCAGCCTCTAGCACAGATACGCAGTATTTT. This gives the protein CASSSASSTDTQYF. Variable domain in full (rest from reference TRBV5-1 and TRBJ2-3): KAGVTQTPRYLIKTRGQQVTLSCSPISGHRSVSWYQQTPGQGLQFLFEYFSETQRNKGNFPGRFSGRQFSNSRSEMNVSTLELGDSALYLCASSSASSTDTQYFGPGTRLTVL.

The J gene is TRBJ2-3, the V gene TRBV5-4; 10 bases align to TRBD2. V shed 4 bases and J 7 bases; nucleotides not matched to a gene: 12. The CDR3 is made up of 16 amino acids. CDR1 is SGHNT and CDR2 is YYREEE in the germline V gene (reference sequence). The CDR3 bases are TGTGCCAGCAGCGAAGGACTAGCGGAGGGCGGGTATACGCAGTATTTT. Amino acid sequence: CASSEGLAEGGYTQYF.

This chain connects TRBV7-8 to TRBJ2-3; the match to TRBD2 covers 7 bases. Unmatched junction bases numbered 2, after V lost 4 bases and J lost 1 base. The CDR3 spans 14 residues. Germline lookup yields CDR1 SGHVS and CDR2 FQNEAQ. The CDR3 DNA is TGTGCCAGCAGCTACCTAGCGGGCACAGATACGCAGTATTTT. Its translation: CASSYLAGTDTQYF.